A single sample gave rise to the 32 T cell receptor beta chains below, sequenced in a study of blood T cell repertoires in COVID-19. Here immunoSEQ multiplex PCR was the method, and the copy in TCRdb shows in-frame clones only, minus some. The repertoire holds fewer than 400,000 clones, with 80% to 95% as singletons. The material sequenced was PBMCs or T cells enriched from blood (not recorded which). The receptors were sampled from a woman aged 25 to 39 who had recovered from COVID-19.

This chain uses TRBV4-3 with TRBJ1-6; TRBD1 matches 8 bases. The ends lost 1 base at V and 6 bases at J; junction bases unmatched: 5. The germline gives CDR1 LGHNA, CDR2 YSLEER. The CDR3 sequence is 16 residues long. The CDR3 nucleotides are TGCGCCAGCAGCCAAGCCCTCGACAGGGGTAATTCACCCCTCCACTTT. Amino acid sequence: CASSQALDRGNSPLHF.

The chain links TRBV7-2 to TRBJ2-1; maybe TRBD2 (6 bases). CDR1 SGHTA and CDR2 FQGNSA come from the germline V gene. CDR3 size: 15 residues. The V end was cut by 4 bases, the J end by 4 bases, with 14 bases between. CDR3 in amino acids: CASSYSSAVYNEQFF. The DNA for the CDR3 is TGTGCCAGCAGCTACTCTAGCGCGGTTTACAATGAGCAGTTCTTC.

This clone was recorded once. V gene TRBV6-5 combines with J gene TRBJ2-7; D not certain. Germline V gene data show CDR1 as MNHEY and CDR2 as SVGAGI. Between the trimmed V and J ends, which lost 4 bases and 0 bases, there was a span of 13 bases. This CDR3 spans 15 amino acids. The CDR3 spells CASSSQPGISYEQYF. For the CDR3, the DNA is TGTGCCAGCAGTTCTCAGCCGGGTATCTCCTACGAGCAGTACTTC.

As for this clone: An end of the junction differs from the germline gene, which may be a read error. This sequence joins TRBV3-1 (or the pseudogene TRBV3-2) and TRBJ2-7; 7 bases match TRBD2. This CDR3 contains 13 residues. Germline V gives CDR1 LGHDT, CDR2 YNNKEL (reference sequence). CDR3 residues: CVSSRGDTILQYF. The CDR3, as DNA: TGTGTCAGCAGCCGGGGGGATACTATTTTGCAGTACTTC.

This clone has just one count. The chain has TRBV7-6 and TRBJ2-2; 8 nucleotides line up with TRBD2. The germline gives CDR1 SGHVS, CDR2 FNYEAQ. Trimming took 5 bases from V and 0 from J; bases not matched to a gene: 5. The CDR3 extends over 16 amino acids. CDR3 residues: CASSETAGANTGELFF. CDR3 nucleotides: TGTGCCAGCAGCGAAACAGCGGGGGCGAACACCGGGGAGCTGTTTTTT. The full variable domain, rest sourced from reference TRBV7-6 and TRBJ2-2, is GAGVSQSPRYKVTKRGQDVALRCDPISGHVSLYWYRQALGQGPEFLTYFNYEAQQDKSGLPNDRFSAERPEGSISTLTIQRTEQRDSAMYRCASSETAGANTGELFFGEGSRLTVL.

J is TRBJ2-3 and V is TRBV19; a weak D match, TRBD2 (5 bases). V shed 5 bases and J shed 5 bases, with 14 bases lying between them. The CDR3 is made up of 14 amino acids. Germline CDR1 is LNHDA and CDR2 is SQIVND (reference sequence). DNA for the CDR3: TGTGCCAGTAGTTCGAGGGATCCCATAGATACGCAGTATTTT. Residues: CASSSRDPIDTQYF.

The V call is TRBV3-1 (or the pseudogene TRBV3-2), the J call TRBJ2-7; TRBD2 aligns across 8 bases. Germline assignment: CDR1 LGHDT and CDR2 YNNKEL (reference sequence). The CDR3 extends over 14 amino acids. V lost 2 bases, J lost 5 bases, and 5 bases stayed unmatched. CDR3 DNA sequence: TGTGCCAGCAGCCAATCCCCAGCGGGAGACGAGCAGTACTTC. Translation gives CASSQSPAGDEQYF.

The chain has TRBV11-2 and TRBJ1-1, with D uncertain. Germline values: CDR1 SGHAT, CDR2 FQNNGV. This CDR3 spans 13 amino acids. Trimming took off 2 bases at V and 3 bases at J, with 7 bases between the two ends. CDR3 nucleotide sequence: TGTGCCAGCAGCTTAACCCGGGACACTGAAGCTTTCTTT. As protein: CASSLTRDTEAFF.

The chain has TRBV7-3 and TRBJ2-3; D gene uncertain. The CDR3 runs to 14 residues. Germline assignment: CDR1 SGHTA and CDR2 FQGTGA. The V end was cut by 5 bases, the J end by 4 bases, with 13 bases between. CDR3 sequence (DNA): TGTGCCAGCAGCCGTACCCTGAGAGCAGATACGCAGTATTTT. It yields the protein CASSRTLRADTQYF.

This clone showed up just once. The V gene is TRBV5-1, the J gene TRBJ2-2; D unclear. This CDR3 is built from 14 residues. V was shortened by 5 bases and J by 3 bases, with 11 bases between the two germline ends. Germline loops: CDR1 SGHRS, CDR2 YFSETQ. The CDR3, as DNA: TGCGCCAGCAGTACGGGTGTGGACACCGGGGAGCTGTTTTTT. Translating it yields CASSTGVDTGELFF.

The chain links TRBV18 to TRBJ1-2; 7 bases are a match to TRBD1. This CDR3 has 13 amino acids. V lost 6 bases and J lost 3; bases outside the gene matches: 4. The germline V gene has CDR1 KGHSH and CDR2 LQKENI. The CDR3 is CASSQGEDYGYTF. The CDR3 DNA reads TGTGCCAGCTCGCAGGGGGAGGACTATGGCTACACCTTC.

The CDR3 loop is CASSPRRTGELFF. In DNA, the CDR3 is TGTGCCAGCAGCCCACGGCGGACCGGGGAGCTGTTTTTT. The V and J genes are TRBV3-1 (or the pseudogene TRBV3-2) and TRBJ2-2; D gene ambiguous. The V and J ends lost 4 bases and 5 bases respectively, with 8 bases between them. The CDR3 contains 13 residues. Germline CDR1 reads LGHDT; CDR2 reads YNNKEL (reference sequence).

The chain joins TRBV25-1 to TRBJ1-5; the D gene is possibly TRBD1 (5 bases). CDR3 length equals 14 residues. CDR1 is MGHDK, CDR2 SYGVNS, per germline. Trimming left V 1 base short and J 2 bases short, with 6 bases between. The CDR3 here is CASSESRGNQPQHF. The CDR3 DNA reads TGTGCCAGCAGTGAATCCAGGGGCAATCAGCCCCAGCATTTT.

CDR3 in DNA: TGTGCCAGCAGTTTAGGGCAGGGAGGCACTGAAGCTTTCTTT. Translating it yields CASSLGQGGTEAFF. The chain combines TRBV28 with TRBJ1-1; D is possibly TRBD1 (5 bases). V was clipped by 2 bases and J by 4 bases, with 11 bases between them. Germline assignment: CDR1 MDHEN and CDR2 SYDVKM. This CDR3 spans 14 amino acids.

The chain is built from TRBV2 and TRBJ1-1, with TRBD1 as a possible D gene (6 bases). CDR3 length: 13 amino acids. Trimming left V 7 bases short and J 1 base short, with 10 bases between. CDR1 is SNHLY, CDR2 FYNNEI, per germline. CDR3 bases: TGTGCCAGCACCCGACAGGCGAACACTGAAGCTTTCTTT. It translates to CASTRQANTEAFF.

The chain has TRBV28 and TRBJ1-4, with a possible D match to TRBD1 (6 bases). Trimming took 6 bases from V and 0 from J, leaving 14 bases between them. The CDR3 runs 16 residues. The germline gives CDR1 MDHEN, CDR2 SYDVKM. The CDR3 region is CASSRLDRTTNEKLFF. CDR3 DNA sequence: TGTGCCAGCAGCCGACTCGACAGGACAACTAATGAAAAACTGTTTTTT.

The CDR3 loop reads CASSYSRSREGSYEQYF. The CDR3 region has the DNA TGTGCCAGCAGTTACTCGAGATCCCGGGAAGGCTCCTACGAGCAGTACTTC. J is TRBJ2-7 and V is TRBV6-2 or TRBV6-3; D possibly corresponds to TRBD2 (5 bases). The V end lost 0 bases, the J end lost 0 bases, and 15 bases lay between the germline ends. The CDR3 contains 17 residues. In germline, CDR1 is MNHEY, CDR2 SVGEGT.

The chain combines TRBV7-3 with TRBJ1-2; 8 nucleotides match TRBD1. Losses at the gene ends were 5 bases for V and 0 bases for J; bases not matched to a gene: 8. In germline, CDR1 is SGHTA, CDR2 FQGTGA. CDR3 size: 16 residues. The CDR3 reads CASSQTGAPANYGYTF. CDR3 nucleotide sequence: TGTGCCAGCAGCCAGACAGGGGCGCCCGCTAACTATGGCTACACCTTC.

This chain uses TRBV5-1 with TRBJ2-1; weak D call: TRBD2 (5 bases). V lost 4 bases, J lost 3 bases, and 8 bases lay in between. There are 13 residues in the CDR3. CDR1 SGHRS and CDR2 YFSETQ come from the germline V gene. CDR3 nucleotide sequence: TGCGCCAGCAGCGCGGGTCACTACAATGAGCAGTTCTTC. The encoded protein is CASSAGHYNEQFF. The variable domain in full, completed from reference TRBV5-1 and TRBJ2-1, reads KAGVTQTPRYLIKTRGQQVTLSCSPISGHRSVSWYQQTPGQGLQFLFEYFSETQRNKGNFPGRFSGRQFSNSRSEMNVSTLELGDSALYLCASSAGHYNEQFFGPGTRLTVL.

The genes are TRBV6-5 and TRBJ2-7; TRBD2 matches at 8 bases. The CDR3 is made up of 13 amino acids. Germline CDR1 MNHEY, CDR2 SVGAGI. V was clipped by 7 bases and J by 2 bases; unmatched bases: 4. CDR3 DNA: TGTGCCAGCAAGCGGGAGTTAGCCTACGAGCAGTACTTC. This translates into CASKRELAYEQYF.

The CDR3 DNA reads TGCGCCAGCAGCACCTGTCCCGGGACAGGGGGCTATGGCTACACCTTC. Its protein product is CASSTCPGTGGYGYTF. The rearrangement links TRBV23-1 to TRBJ1-2; 11 bases agree with TRBD1. TRBV23-1 is treated as an ORF (open reading frame) with a function not yet certain. This CDR3 has 16 amino acids. J lost 4 bases, V lost 6 bases, and 10 bases had no gene match.

The chain has TRBV11-1 and TRBJ2-2, with TRBD2 as a possible D gene (6 bases). The CDR3 has 16 amino acids. V was clipped by 7 bases and J by 2 bases, with 17 bases between them. Germline loops: CDR1 SGHAT, CDR2 FQDESV (reference sequence). The CDR3 nucleotides are TGTGCCAGCACCTCAGTCGGGGGAGGAAACACCGGGGAGCTGTTTTTT. Amino acids: CASTSVGGGNTGELFF.

In the case of this clone: One end of the junction fails to match germline, which may point to a read error. The V gene is TRBV2, the J gene TRBJ2-7; 10 bases are a match to TRBD1. Germline lookup yields CDR1 SNHLY and CDR2 FYNNEI. The length of the CDR3 is 20 residues. Here the CDR3 DNA reads TGTGCCAGCAGTCAAGCCCGGGACAGGGGCGGCTCTGGTAGAAATTACGAGCAGTACTTC. Residues: CASSQARDRGGSGRNYEQYF.

This chain links TRBV12-3 or TRBV12-4 with TRBJ1-4; tentatively, D is TRBD1 (5 bases). The V end lost 6 bases, the J end lost 8 bases, and 13 bases lay between the germline ends. This CDR3 comprises 13 residues. This CDR3 reads CASRLTVDEKLFF. The CDR3 bases are TGTGCCAGCAGGTTGACAGTTGACGAAAAACTGTTTTTT.

This clone was seen only once. The chain couples TRBV4-1 to TRBJ1-2, with 12 nucleotides matching TRBD1. CDR3 length: 20 residues. Per the germline V gene, CDR1 is MGHRA and CDR2 is YSYEKL. V gave up 0 bases and J gave up 5 bases; unmatched junction bases: 16. The CDR3 loop is CASSQDLGQGASPTLYGYTF. The CDR3 DNA is TGCGCCAGCAGCCAAGATTTGGGACAGGGGGCAAGCCCGACCCTTTATGGCTACACCTTC.

The rearrangement joins TRBV19 to TRBJ2-3; 11 bases map to TRBD2. CDR1 LNHDA and CDR2 SQIVND come from the germline V gene (reference sequence). V shed 5 bases, J shed 5 bases, and the junction held 6 bases outside the gene matches. The CDR3 sequence is 15 residues long. DNA of the CDR3: TGTGCCAGTAGTTTGGGACTAGCGGATGGAGATACGCAGTATTTT. It yields the protein CASSLGLADGDTQYF. Full variable domain (rest looked up from reference TRBV19 and TRBJ2-3): DGGITQSPKYLFRKEGQNVTLSCEQNLNHDAMYWYRQDPGQGLRLIYYSQIVNDFQKGDIAEGYSVSREKKESFPLTVTSAQKNPTAFYLCASSLGLADGDTQYFGPGTRLTVL.

The chain carries TRBV6-5 and TRBJ1-6; 9 positions match TRBD1. J gave up 6 bases and V 6 bases, and 3 bases lay outside the gene matches. Germline V gene lookup returns CDR1 MNHEY and CDR2 SVGAGI. The CDR3 runs to 14 residues. The CDR3 nucleotides read TGTGCCAGCAGGAACAGGGGGCCTAATTCACCCCTCCACTTT. This translates into CASRNRGPNSPLHF.

This CDR3 reads CASSTDYYNEQFF. The CDR3 coding sequence is TGCGCCAGCAGCACGGACTACTACAATGAGCAGTTCTTC. The V and J genes are TRBV5-1 and TRBJ2-1; D may be TRBD2 (6 bases). CDR1 is SGHRS and CDR2 is YFSETQ in the germline V gene. The germline V and J ends were trimmed by 4 bases and 3 bases, with 8 bases remaining between them. The CDR3 is 13 amino acids.

This chain links TRBV27 with TRBJ2-7, with TRBD2 matching 11 bases. With 6 bases clipped from V and 6 bases from J, the junction kept 4 bases outside the gene matches. This CDR3 is 13 amino acids long. From germline, CDR1 is MNHEY and CDR2 SMNVEV (reference sequence). CDR3 region: CASSLLAGGEQYF. The DNA of the CDR3 is TGTGCCAGCAGCCTTCTAGCGGGGGGCGAGCAGTACTTC.

The chain recombines TRBV6-2 or TRBV6-3 with TRBJ1-2, with 7 positions matching TRBD1. The germline V gene encodes CDR1 MNHEY and CDR2 SVGEGT. V lost 2 bases and J lost 4; bases outside the gene matches: 4. CDR3 length: 14 residues. CDR3: CASSYRGRGYGYTF. The CDR3 coding sequence is TGTGCCAGCAGTTACAGGGGGCGCGGCTATGGCTACACCTTC.

The V call is TRBV7-9, the J call TRBJ1-4; the D is unclear. This CDR3 comprises 18 residues. V gave up 2 bases and J gave up 1 base, with 17 bases separating them. The V gene's germline CDR1 is SEHNR and CDR2 FQNEAQ (reference sequence). The CDR3 nucleotides are TGTGCCAGCAGCTTACGGAGGCGAGGGAGCAAAACTAATGAAAAACTGTTTTTT. Translation: CASSLRRRGSKTNEKLFF.

This rearrangement joins TRBV4-3 to TRBJ2-1; the match to TRBD2 covers 12 bases. Looked up from germline, CDR1 is LGHNA and CDR2 is YSLEER. CDR3 size: 16 residues. V shed 4 bases and J 5 bases; nucleotides not matched to a gene: 6. The CDR3 region has the DNA TGCGCCAGCAGCCTACGACGACTAGCGGGAGACAATGAGCAGTTCTTC. Translating gives CASSLRRLAGDNEQFF.